The 5 T cell receptor beta chains below were found in one sample sequenced in a study of blood T cell repertoires in COVID-19. TCRdb keeps only in-frame clones here, not all; method: immunoSEQ multiplex PCR. The sample consists of 85,000 to 100,000 clones, approximately 86% of them appearing once. Sequencing used peripheral blood. The receptor set was obtained from a man aged 50 to 60 with COVID-19, enrolled during active disease.

The V call is TRBV2, the J call TRBJ1-2; the D is unclear. The CDR3 is 15 residues long. Trimming cost V 1 base and J 4 bases, with 13 bases left between them. Per the germline V gene, CDR1 is SNHLY and CDR2 is FYNNEI. The CDR3 nucleotides read TGTGCCAGCAGTGAAGGGTCAGGTGGTAGCTATGGCTACACCTTC. This sequence encodes CASSEGSGGSYGYTF.

The chain couples TRBV28 to TRBJ1-5, with TRBD1 matching over 7 bases. CDR1 MDHEN and CDR2 SYDVKM come from the germline V gene. CDR3 length equals 15 residues. The V and J ends lost 4 bases and 1 base, in that order; junction bases with no gene match: 4. The CDR3 loop reads CASSWAGGSNQPQHF. CDR3 nucleotides: TGTGCCAGCAGTTGGGCAGGGGGGAGCAATCAGCCCCAGCATTTT.

The chain combines TRBV7-2 with TRBJ2-1, with 13 bases aligning to TRBD2. The germline gives CDR1 SGHTA, CDR2 FQGNSA. After removal of 5 bases from V and 6 bases from J, the junction contained 7 bases not matched to a gene. The CDR3 runs to 16 residues. For the CDR3, the DNA is TGTGCCAGCAGCGGTCAGGGACTAGCGGGGCTCAATGAGCAGTTCTTC. Amino acids: CASSGQGLAGLNEQFF.

The V call is TRBV19, the J call TRBJ2-2, with 10 positions matching TRBD1. The CDR3 extends over 17 amino acids. Germline V lookup: CDR1 LNHDA, CDR2 SQIVND (reference sequence). V shed 7 bases and J 6 bases; nucleotides not matched to a gene: 14. The CDR3 protein is CASTPLAGQGLAGELFF. The CDR3 DNA sequence: TGTGCCAGTACCCCCCTGGCGGGACAGGGGCTTGCCGGGGAGCTGTTTTTT.

The rearrangement joins TRBV6-1 to TRBJ1-5; possible D gene TRBD1, 5 bases. The ends were cut back, 3 bases at V and 4 bases at J, with 10 bases in the middle. CDR3 size: 14 residues. Per germline, CDR1 MNHNS and CDR2 SASEGT. CDR3 nucleotides: TGTGCCAGCAGTGAGTCGGGGGGGAATCAGCCCCAGCATTTT. It translates to CASSESGGNQPQHF.